Below, 28 T cell receptor beta chains from the same sample are listed, as sequenced in a study of cytotoxic CD8 clonotypes in ibrutinib-treated CLL. Sequencing was performed with immunoSEQ multiplex PCR; in TCRdb, only in-frame clones are kept and a portion is missing. The sample has about 45,000 clones; 65% are singletons. The source material was PBMCs, sampled after 24 months of ibrutinib treatment. The receptors come from a human donor with chronic lymphocytic leukemia.

This clone was detected ten times or more. The DNA for the CDR3 is TGTGCCAGCAGTGAAATACAGGGGAATCAGCCCCAGCATTTT. Protein product: CASSEIQGNQPQHF. The J gene is TRBJ1-5, the V gene TRBV2; 7 positions agree with TRBD1. CDR1 is SNHLY, CDR2 FYNNEI, per germline. This CDR3 has 14 amino acids. Losses at the gene ends were 2 bases for V and 4 bases for J; bases not matched to a gene: 2.

This clone showed up just a few times. The gene calls are TRBV20-1 and TRBJ1-6, with TRBD1 as a possible D gene (6 bases). The CDR3 has 11 amino acids. Trimming removed 6 bases at V and 9 bases at J, with 9 bases between. Germline V lookup: CDR1 DFQATT, CDR2 SNEGSKA (reference sequence). CDR3 region: CSAQQGSPLHF. CDR3 DNA: TGCAGTGCCCAACAGGGTTCACCCCTCCACTTT.

This clone was picked up one time. This chain connects TRBV4-2 to TRBJ1-4, with a weak D call TRBD1 (6 bases). The CDR3 sequence is 15 residues long. Trimming took off 0 bases at V and 8 bases at J, with 13 bases between the two ends. Germline assignment: CDR1 LGHNA and CDR2 YNFKEQ. CDR3 coding DNA: TGTGCCAGCAGCCAAGAAGGGGGAGTCCTCGAAAAACTGTTTTTT. This sequence encodes CASSQEGGVLEKLFF.

The chain combines TRBV2 with TRBJ2-5; perhaps TRBD2 as D (6 bases). The CDR3 spans 14 residues. The V gene lost 5 bases and the J gene lost 5 bases, with 15 bases spanning the gap. Germline loops: CDR1 SNHLY, CDR2 FYNNEI. In DNA, the CDR3 is TGTGCCAGCAGTTCGGGTGGAGGGTTGGAGACCCAGTACTTC. This translates into CASSSGGGLETQYF.

The chain combines TRBV4-1 with TRBJ2-2; D is uncertain. V lost 1 base, J lost 3 bases, and 6 bases lay in between. CDR1 and CDR2 from the germline V gene are MGHRA and YSYEKL. The CDR3 is 14 amino acids. The CDR3 sequence is CASSQGTDTGELFF. CDR3 nucleotide sequence: TGCGCCAGCAGCCAAGGCACAGACACCGGGGAGCTGTTTTTT.

This clone appeared a few times. The chain employs TRBV30 and TRBJ1-1; D might be TRBD1 (6 bases). V was clipped by 5 bases and J by 1 base, with 8 bases between them. The germline V gene has CDR1 GTSNPN and CDR2 SVGIG (reference sequence). The CDR3 is made up of 12 amino acids. This CDR3 reads CAWLTGNTEAFF. CDR3 nucleotides: TGTGCCTGGTTGACAGGGAACACTGAAGCTTTCTTT. Together with reference TRBV30 and TRBJ1-1, the CDR3 gives the full variable domain: SQTIHQWPATLVQPVGSPLSLECTVEGTSNPNLYWYRQAAGRGLQLLFYSVGIGQISSEVPQNLSASRPQDRQFILSSKKLLLSDSGFYLCAWLTGNTEAFFGQGTRLTVV.

The chain couples TRBV18 to TRBJ1-4, with no clear D. CDR1 and CDR2 (germline): KGHSH, LQKENI. The V end lost 1 base, the J end lost 0 bases, and 9 bases lay between the germline ends. The CDR3 sequence is 16 residues long. CDR3 amino acids: CASSPRSTSTNEKLFF. In DNA form, the CDR3 reads TGTGCCAGCTCACCACGTTCCACATCAACTAATGAAAAACTGTTTTTT.

This clone occurred once. The V gene is TRBV5-6, the J gene TRBJ2-2; weak D call: TRBD1 (6 bases). This CDR3 is 15 amino acids long. Trimming stripped 0 bases from V and 3 bases from J, with 9 bases between. Germline V gene lookup returns CDR1 SGHDT and CDR2 YYEEEE. CDR3 sequence reads: CASSLGTDYTGELFF. The CDR3 nucleotides are TGTGCCAGCAGCTTGGGGACAGACTACACCGGGGAGCTGTTTTTT.

This clone was counted a few times. The chain recombines TRBV19 with TRBJ1-2, with D uncertain. The CDR3 contains 14 residues. The germline V gene has CDR1 LNHDA and CDR2 SQIVND (reference sequence). Trimming removed 1 base at V and 7 bases at J, with 13 bases between. The CDR3 region has the DNA TGTGCCAGTAGTATAGCTCTCCTTAGCGGTGGCTACACCTTC. This codes for CASSIALLSGGYTF.

This chain connects TRBV19 to TRBJ2-3, with 7 bases lining up with TRBD1. The CDR3 is 14 amino acids. The V gene end was trimmed by 5 bases and the J gene end by 2 bases; junction bases not matched to a gene: 4. Per the germline V gene, CDR1 is LNHDA and CDR2 is SQIVND (reference sequence). CDR3 amino acids: CASSATGYTDTQYF. DNA of the CDR3: TGTGCCAGTAGTGCGACAGGGTACACAGATACGCAGTATTTT.

The V and J genes are TRBV5-1 and TRBJ2-7; TRBD1 matches at 8 bases. CDR3 length equals 14 residues. The germline gives CDR1 SGHRS, CDR2 YFSETQ. V dropped 7 bases and J dropped 2; count of bases not matched to a gene: 8. The CDR3 coding sequence is TGCGCCAGCCCACCCGGGACAGGCGCCTACGAGCAGTACTTC. Translating gives CASPPGTGAYEQYF.

CDR3 sequence reads: CATDPGQGARGANVLTF. The DNA of the CDR3 is TGTGCCACCGATCCGGGACAGGGGGCGCGAGGGGCCAACGTCCTGACTTTC. The rearrangement links TRBV10-3 to TRBJ2-6, with 12 nucleotides matching TRBD1. The germline CDR1 and CDR2 sequences are ENHRY and SYGVKD. The CDR3 runs 17 residues. V lost 10 bases and J lost 4; bases outside the gene matches: 11.

This chain's CDR3 is CASRAFTSGSTDTQYF. CDR3 sequence (DNA): TGCGCCAGCCGCGCCTTTACTAGCGGCAGCACAGATACGCAGTATTTT. This chain links TRBV5-1 with TRBJ2-3, with 8 bases that match TRBD2. This CDR3 region has 16 residues. V shed 7 bases, J shed 0 bases, and the junction held 10 bases outside the gene matches. CDR1 and CDR2 (germline): SGHRS, YFSETQ.

The genes are TRBV2 and TRBJ1-5, with a tentative D call TRBD1 (5 bases). Germline CDR1 reads SNHLY; CDR2 reads FYNNEI. CDR3 size: 15 residues. The germline V and J ends were trimmed by 8 bases and 0 bases, with 14 bases remaining between them. The CDR3, as DNA: TGTGCCAGCTGCCGGGACGGTTTTAGCAATCAGCCCCAGCATTTT. It encodes CASCRDGFSNQPQHF.

The CDR3 DNA reads as TGCGCCAGCAGCTTGGCGGAACCCACAATTAATACGCAGTATTTT. Translated, it gives CASSLAEPTINTQYF. The chain recombines TRBV5-1 with TRBJ2-3; no firm D call. Germline CDR1 is SGHRS and CDR2 is YFSETQ. This CDR3 comprises 15 residues. The V end lost 0 bases, the J end lost 7 bases, and 15 bases lay between the germline ends.

The V and J genes are TRBV2 and TRBJ2-5, with D maybe TRBD2 (7 bases). The CDR3 consists of 18 residues. Trimming removed 3 bases at V and 5 bases at J, with 25 bases between. CDR1 and CDR2 from the germline V gene are SNHLY and FYNNEI. The CDR3 is CASSEADIGGARRETQYF. The CDR3 DNA reads TGTGCCAGCAGTGAGGCGGATATAGGGGGGGCGCGTCGGGAGACCCAGTACTTC.

The sample holds a few counts of this clone. The chain recombines TRBV27 with TRBJ2-2; D gene unclear. Between the trimmed V and J ends, which lost 3 bases and 7 bases, there was a span of 6 bases. This CDR3 region has 12 residues. CDR1 and CDR2 from the germline V gene are MNHEY and SMNVEV (reference sequence). The CDR3 loop reads CASSLRHGELFF. Written as DNA, the CDR3 is TGTGCCAGCAGTTTGAGGCACGGGGAGCTGTTTTTT.

This clone was found once. The chain joins TRBV2 to TRBJ2-7; D is unclear. The CDR3 totals 11 residues. Per germline, CDR1 SNHLY and CDR2 FYNNEI. Trimming took 4 bases from V and 6 from J, leaving 7 bases between them. The CDR3 DNA reads as TGTGCCAGCAGTGGTTATGCCGAGCAGTACTTC. Protein: CASSGYAEQYF.

This sequence joins TRBV30 and TRBJ1-1, with unresolved D. V was trimmed by 5 bases and J by 3 bases, leaving 10 bases between them. This CDR3 is 12 amino acids long. Germline CDR1 is GTSNPN and CDR2 is SVGIG (reference sequence). The CDR3 protein is CAWAYTDTEAFF. For the CDR3, the DNA is TGTGCCTGGGCCTATACGGACACTGAAGCTTTCTTT. The variable domain in full, with the rest retrieved from reference TRBV30 and TRBJ1-1, is SQTIHQWPATLVQPVGSPLSLECTVEGTSNPNLYWYRQAAGRGLQLLFYSVGIGQISSEVPQNLSASRPQDRQFILSSKKLLLSDSGFYLCAWAYTDTEAFFGQGTRLTVV.

This chain links TRBV11-1 with TRBJ2-5, with a tentative D call TRBD2 (5 bases). In germline, CDR1 is SGHAT, CDR2 FQDESV (reference sequence). V lost 3 bases, J lost 5 bases, and 13 bases lay in between. This CDR3 spans 14 amino acids. The CDR3 region is CASSFTGRYETQYF. The CDR3 DNA reads TGTGCCAGCAGCTTCACGGGAAGGTACGAGACCCAGTACTTC.

The chain uses TRBV7-3 and TRBJ2-1, with D maybe TRBD2 (6 bases). In germline, CDR1 is SGHTA, CDR2 FQGTGA. The CDR3 length is 15 residues. Trimming pared 2 bases from V and 5 bases from J, leaving 13 bases between. The CDR3 nucleotides are TGTGCCAGCAGCTTATGGTTCGGGGGAAACAATGAGCAGTTCTTC. Protein sequence: CASSLWFGGNNEQFF.

Details on this clone: The likely explanation is a read error, given a far larger clone one base away. The chain is built from TRBV5-6 and TRBJ2-2, with TRBD1 matching 9 bases. There are 17 residues in the CDR3. Trimming at V came to 2 bases and at J to 1 base, leaving 6 bases not matched to a gene. Germline V gene lookup returns CDR1 SGHDT and CDR2 YYEEEE. CDR3 region: CASSLPKTGGNTGELFF. In nucleotides, the CDR3 is TGTGCCAGCAGCTTACCTAAGACAGGGGGGAACACCGGGGAGCTGTTTTTT.

The chain links TRBV27 to TRBJ2-1, with 7 bases matching TRBD2. The CDR3 has 13 residues. Trimming at V came to 5 bases and at J to 12 bases, leaving 10 bases not matched to a gene. CDR1 is MNHEY, CDR2 SMNVEV, per germline (reference sequence). The CDR3 DNA reads as TGTGCCAGCAGTATCGGGACTACCGGAGCGCAGTTCTTC. It codes for CASSIGTTGAQFF.

This clone was picked up a small number of times. This sequence joins TRBV10-3 and TRBJ1-2, with a possible D match to TRBD1 (6 bases). Germline-derived CDR1 and CDR2 are ENHRY and SYGVKD. This CDR3 comprises 14 residues. The V and J ends lost 11 bases and 4 bases respectively, with 20 bases between them. CDR3 protein: CASQDRARGYGYTF. DNA for the CDR3: TGTGCCTCCCAGGACCGGGCCAGGGGCTATGGCTACACCTTC.

The J gene is TRBJ1-5, the V gene TRBV19; D gene unclear. The CDR3 totals 12 residues. The V and J ends lost 5 bases and 5 bases respectively, with 7 bases between them. CDR1 LNHDA and CDR2 SQIVND come from the germline V gene (reference sequence). The CDR3, as DNA: TGTGCCAGTAGTCCTATCTATCAGCCCCAGCATTTT. Protein product: CASSPIYQPQHF.

The chain uses TRBV27 and TRBJ2-2; D is undetermined. The ends were cut back, 4 bases at V and 1 base at J, with 4 bases in the middle. Germline lookup yields CDR1 MNHEY and CDR2 SMNVEV (reference sequence). CDR3 size: 13 residues. The CDR3 here is CASSSQNTGELFF. The CDR3 DNA reads as TGTGCCAGCAGTTCCCAGAACACCGGGGAGCTGTTTTTT.

The chain carries TRBV13 and TRBJ1-1, with D tentatively TRBD1 (6 bases). The CDR3 totals 18 residues. V was trimmed by 2 bases and J by 5 bases, leaving 24 bases between them. The germline V gene encodes CDR1 PRHDT and CDR2 FYEKMQ (reference sequence). The CDR3 DNA reads as TGTGCCAGCAGCTTAATGAACCCGGACAGTTCCCGGTGGACTGAAGCTTTCTTT. Translation: CASSLMNPDSSRWTEAFF.

The rearrangement uses TRBV6-1 and TRBJ2-1; no clear D gene. Trimming removed 4 bases from V and 10 bases from J, with 8 bases in between. The germline V gene encodes CDR1 MNHNS and CDR2 SASEGT. CDR3 size: 11 residues. The CDR3 DNA follows: TGTGCCAGCAGTGTACCCTTCGAGCAGTTCTTC. It is translated as CASSVPFEQFF.